The 13 T cell receptor beta chains below were found in one sample sequenced in a study of graft-versus-host responses after intestinal transplantation. Each mixed lymphocyte reaction held about 200,000 CFSE-labeled responders and about 200,000 irradiated violet-dye-labeled stimulators. Sequenced by immunoSEQ multiplex PCR; TCRdb stores in-frame clones only, minus some. This table holds 9,500 to 15,000 clones, 35% found once. Specimen: alloreactive CD8+ T cells from a mixed lymphocyte reaction culture, collected before intestinal transplant. Sample subset: CFSE-low proliferating T cells sorted from approximately six-day pre-transplant mixed lymphocyte reaction (GvH or HvG direction). Receptor source: a human patient who received an intestinal transplant.

This clone was seen only a few times. The chain carries TRBV5-8 and TRBJ2-2; 7 bases match TRBD2. The CDR3 sequence is 15 residues long. V trimming: 4 bases; J trimming: 4 bases; junction bases outside the gene matches: 7. Per the germline V gene, CDR1 is SGHTS and CDR2 is YDEGEE. The CDR3 here is CASSQGRESTGELFF. The CDR3 coding sequence is TGTGCCAGCAGCCAAGGGCGGGAGAGCACCGGGGAGCTGTTTTTT.

The chain couples TRBV6-7 to TRBJ1-5; no clear D. TRBV6-7 is an ORF, and what it does is uncertain. Trimming removed 0 bases from V and 2 bases from J, with 14 bases in between. The CDR3 sequence is 17 residues long. The CDR3 nucleotides read TGTGCCAGCAGTTACTCACCGAGTAGAAAGGGCAATCAGCCCCAGCATTTT. Its translation is CASSYSPSRKGNQPQHF.

Comments on this clone: It may be a read error: a sequence one base away is much more abundant. This CDR3 is also generated by other DNA sequences in the sample. The chain joins TRBV5-6 to TRBJ2-7; D not resolved. Germline V CDR1 and CDR2: SGHDT, YYEEEE. The length of the CDR3 is 13 residues. CDR3 loop: CASTFGIVYEQYF. The CDR3 nucleotides are TGCGCCAGCACCTTTGGGATTGTCTACGAGCAGTACTTC. Complete variable domain (other parts from reference TRBV5-6 and TRBJ2-7): DAGVTQSPTHLIKTRGQQVTLRCSPKSGHDTVSWYQQALGQGPQFIFQYYEEEERQRGNFPDRFSGHQFPNYSSELNVNALLLGDSALYLCASTFGIVYEQYFGPGTRLTVT.

The rearrangement uses TRBV6-5 and TRBJ2-5; D is uncertain. The germline V gene encodes CDR1 MNHEY and CDR2 SVGAGI. Trimming took off 2 bases at V and 5 bases at J, with 9 bases between the two ends. This CDR3 has 13 residues. The CDR3 reads CASSYQAWETQYF. In DNA form, the CDR3 reads TGTGCCAGCAGTTACCAGGCATGGGAGACCCAGTACTTC.

V usage is TRBV27 and J usage is TRBJ1-5; D might be TRBD1 (5 bases). The V end was cut by 3 bases, the J end by 5 bases, with 8 bases between. Germline loops: CDR1 MNHEY, CDR2 SMNVEV (reference sequence). This CDR3 has 13 amino acids. The CDR3 region has the DNA TGTGCCAGCAGTTTGGGGGTATATCAGCCCCAGCATTTT. This translates into CASSLGVYQPQHF.

This chain uses TRBV19 with TRBJ2-6; no reliable D call. The V end lost 3 bases, the J end lost 1 base, and 1 base lay between the germline ends. The germline V gene encodes CDR1 LNHDA and CDR2 SQIVND (reference sequence). This CDR3 spans 13 amino acids. The CDR3 region has the DNA TGTGCCAGTAGTATGTCTGGGGCCAACGTCCTGACTTTC. Translation: CASSMSGANVLTF.

J is TRBJ2-3 and V is TRBV7-7; unclear D gene. V was cut by 1 base and J by 8 bases, with 10 bases left in between. This CDR3 spans 13 amino acids. CDR1 SSHAT and CDR2 FNYEAQ come from the germline V gene (reference sequence). The CDR3 spells CASSLGEEGTQYF. The CDR3 region has the DNA TGTGCCAGCAGCTTAGGAGAAGAAGGTACGCAGTATTTT.

This chain connects TRBV9 to TRBJ2-3, with 7 bases lining up with TRBD2. Germline CDR1 and CDR2: SGDLS and YYNGEE. This CDR3 has 15 residues. The J segment lost 2 bases and the V segment lost 3 bases, leaving 6 bases of the junction unmatched. The CDR3 nucleotides read TGTGCCAGCAGCGACTCCGGGACTATCACAGATACGCAGTATTTT. This sequence encodes CASSDSGTITDTQYF. The full variable domain, its missing parts supplied by reference TRBV9 and TRBJ2-3, is DSGVTQTPKHLITATGQRVTLRCSPRSGDLSVYWYQQSLDQGLQFLIQYYNGEERAKGNILERFSAQQFPDLHSELNLSSLELGDSALYFCASSDSGTITDTQYFGPGTRLTVL.

This clone was detected a few times. The chain is built from TRBV9 and TRBJ1-5; D gene ambiguous. The ends were cut back, 4 bases at V and 0 bases at J, with 11 bases in the middle. Germline V gives CDR1 SGDLS, CDR2 YYNGEE. This CDR3 has 15 residues. This CDR3 is CASSQDSDSNQPQHF. Written as DNA, the CDR3 is TGTGCCAGCAGCCAAGATTCGGATAGCAATCAGCCCCAGCATTTT.

V gene TRBV11-3 combines with J gene TRBJ1-3; D unresolved. Between the trimmed V and J ends, which lost 0 bases and 0 bases, there was a span of 6 bases. Germline assignment: CDR1 SGHNT and CDR2 YENEEA. The CDR3 length is 15 residues. The CDR3 nucleotides are TGTGCCAGCAGCTTAGACCCGTTCTCTGGAAACACCATATATTTT. Residues: CASSLDPFSGNTIYF. The full variable domain, its missing parts supplied by reference TRBV11-3 and TRBJ1-3, is EAGVVQSPRYKIIEKKQPVAFWCNPISGHNTLYWYLQNLGQGPELLIRYENEEAVDDSQLPKDRFSAERLKGVDSTLKIQPAELGDSAVYLCASSLDPFSGNTIYFGEGSWLTVV.

This chain links TRBV5-6 with TRBJ2-6, with unresolved D. Trimming shortened V by 2 bases and J by 2 bases, and 8 bases separated the two germline ends. The germline gives CDR1 SGHDT, CDR2 YYEEEE. The CDR3 runs to 15 residues. Written as DNA, the CDR3 is TGTGCCAGCAGCTTAACGACCACTGGGGCCAACGTCCTGACTTTC. Its protein product is CASSLTTTGANVLTF.

This chain uses TRBV27 with TRBJ2-7, with 8 bases lining up with TRBD1. The CDR3 covers 15 residues. CDR1 and CDR2 from the germline V gene are MNHEY and SMNVEV (reference sequence). V lost 7 bases and J lost 5; bases outside the gene matches: 13. CDR3 nucleotide sequence: TGTGCCAGCAACCTCAGGGGCAGGGGGCACGACGAGCAGTACTTC. It is translated as CASNLRGRGHDEQYF.

V gene TRBV4-2 combines with J gene TRBJ2-1, with TRBD2 identical over 8 bases. The V and J ends lost 4 bases and 3 bases, in that order; junction bases with no gene match: 8. CDR3 length: 16 amino acids. Germline V lookup: CDR1 LGHNA, CDR2 YNFKEQ. The CDR3, as DNA: TGTGCCAGCAGCCCACAGACTAGCGACCTCTACAATGAGCAGTTCTTC. Its translation: CASSPQTSDLYNEQFF.